This TCR beta chain was sequenced during a study of blood T cell repertoires in COVID-19 (TCRdb year 2020). Context from the whole study: Collaborator samples came from the United States, Italy and Spain and covered acute and convalescent phases of COVID-19. Subjects who had been exposed to COVID-19, were actively infected with it, or had recovered from it provided the deeply sampled blood TCRbeta repertoires that made up the dataset. A de-identified subject ID, COVID-19 status, age in years and sex were almost always included in the sample metadata. Where available, HLA class I and class II types were obtained from metadata supplied by the sample provider rather than from assay-based typing. A freely available public database, intended as a resource for researchers studying the immune response to SARS-CoV-2, is where the repertoires were released. The material from the prospective study consisted of cDNA or gDNA derived from T cells, B-cell-depleted T cells, or PBMCs. Samples were obtained from the ongoing ImmuneRACE study (first 160 participants) and from about 1,300 subjects provided by 6 global collaborators. What the study reported, not specific to this receptor: The amount of clinical and demographic metadata varied by source and participant and was provided uncurated.

On this clone: Its antigen is still unknown. Base qualities are not at hand, and no much larger clone is one base apart.

In Seattle, one collaborating source enrolled patients while the infection was active and tracked those patients longitudinally over the course of disease. Collaborating institutions collected whole blood in K2EDTA tubes following their own protocols. For TCRbeta analysis, collaborators shipped samples in one of three forms: frozen whole blood, isolated PBMCs, or DNA extracted from either of those sample types. The immunoSEQ Assay, a bias-controlled multiplex PCR, was used to amplify TCRbeta CDR3 regions from genomic DNA. Under the source paper's analysis protocol: The number of nucleated cells in each sample was estimated from the amplification of reference gene primers within the assay. To quantify the absolute abundance of each unique TCRbeta CDR3 rearrangement, sequence reads were collapsed and filtered. Productive Simpson clonality was computed per sample as the square root of Simpson's diversity index over productive rearrangements. In TCRdb, the immuneACCESS table is reduced to in-frame sequences with V and J assigned. These tables do not hold every clone; where another copy was compared, an unresolved V gene accounts for under half, and the others remain unexplained. The V and J calls and clone size come from that table; D and trimming were worked out from the DNA. This sample comprises around 150,000 clones, 85% of them detected only once. Less than 10% of the sample is in the top ten clones.

After removal of 3 bases from V and 1 base from J, the junction retains 3 bases not matched to a gene. The germline V gene encodes CDR1 MNHEY and CDR2 SMNVEV (reference sequence). The CDR3 sequence holds 15 residues, the cysteine and phenylalanine included. Just CDR3 DNA is preserved here, 45 bases in frame from base 1. Rearrangement joined TRBV27 to TRBJ2-1, with 7 junctional bases fitting TRBD2. This TCR derives from a woman aged 55-75 years with COVID-19, enrolled during active disease. Sequenced input: peripheral blood. The DNA reads TGTGCCAGCAGTTTGGGGCGGGAGTCCTACAATGAGCAGTTCTTC. It specifies CASSLGRESYNEQFF.